The 18 T cell receptor beta chains in this list originate from one sample, sequenced in a study of immune cell composition in non-small cell lung cancer. Clones were read by immunoSEQ multiplex PCR, and TCRdb kept only the in-frame ones, dropping some. The data contain approximately 1,300 clones, 88% of them singletons. Material for sequencing was lung tumor tissue. The receptor source for this set is a human donor with non-small cell lung cancer.

The chain uses TRBV7-9 and TRBJ1-4; a possible D gene is TRBD1 (6 bases). This CDR3 is 18 amino acids long. V lost 0 bases to trimming and J lost 8 bases, with 22 bases between them. Germline V gives CDR1 SEHNR, CDR2 FQNEAQ (reference sequence). The CDR3 sequence: CASSLAGGTYRESEKLFF. The CDR3 region has the DNA TGTGCCAGCAGCTTAGCGGGGGGGACCTACAGGGAATCAGAAAAACTGTTTTTT. Together with reference TRBV7-9 and TRBJ1-4, the CDR3 gives the full variable domain: DTGVSQNPRHKITKRGQNVTFRCDPISEHNRLYWYRQTLGQGPEFLTYFQNEAQLEKSRLLSDRFSAERPKGSFSTLEIQRTEQGDSAMYLCASSLAGGTYRESEKLFFGSGTQLSVL.

The V gene is TRBV9, the J gene TRBJ2-6; D gene unclear. CDR3 length: 17 amino acids. Germline-derived CDR1 and CDR2 are SGDLS and YYNGEE. V lost 3 bases and J lost 0, with 13 bases in between. CDR3 DNA sequence: TGTGCCAGCAGCGAGGCGTTGACTGGCTCTGGGGCCAACGTCCTGACTTTC. Its protein product is CASSEALTGSGANVLTF.

The J gene is TRBJ1-1, the V gene TRBV11-3; no clear D gene. Trimming removed 5 bases at V and 4 bases at J, with 8 bases between. The CDR3 loop spans 12 amino acids. Germline loops: CDR1 SGHNT, CDR2 YENEEA. CDR3 loop: CASSGRSTEAFF. CDR3 nucleotides: TGTGCCAGCAGCGGGAGGAGCACTGAAGCTTTCTTT. Full variable domain (outside the CDR3, taken from reference TRBV11-3 and TRBJ1-1): EAGVVQSPRYKIIEKKQPVAFWCNPISGHNTLYWYLQNLGQGPELLIRYENEEAVDDSQLPKDRFSAERLKGVDSTLKIQPAELGDSAVYLCASSGRSTEAFFGQGTRLTVV.

The chain employs TRBV28 and TRBJ1-2; 7 bases line up with TRBD1. This CDR3 has 14 amino acids. Germline-derived CDR1 and CDR2 are MDHEN and SYDVKM. V lost 5 bases to trimming and J lost 8 bases; unmatched junction nucleotides: 11. CDR3 protein: CASSPEEGAQGYTF. CDR3 bases: TGTGCCAGCAGTCCAGAGGAGGGGGCGCAGGGCTACACCTTC.

The V and J genes are TRBV28 and TRBJ2-2; D may be TRBD1 (6 bases). V dropped 7 bases and J dropped 4 bases, with 13 bases sitting between them. The germline V gene has CDR1 MDHEN and CDR2 SYDVKM. The CDR3 consists of 14 residues. The DNA for the CDR3 is TGTGCCAGCATGGTGGGGGCGCGCACCGGGGAGCTGTTTTTT. This codes for CASMVGARTGELFF. Looking up the rest from reference TRBV28 and TRBJ2-2 gives the full variable domain: DVKVTQSSRYLVKRTGEKVFLECVQDMDHENMFWYRQDPGLGLRLIYFSYDVKMKEKGDIPEGYSVSREKKERFSLILESASTNQTSMYLCASMVGARTGELFFGEGSRLTVL.

J is TRBJ1-5 and V is TRBV2; possibly TRBD1 for D (6 bases). The ends were cut back, 3 bases at V and 6 bases at J, with 12 bases in the middle. The CDR3 has 14 amino acids. Looked up from germline, CDR1 is SNHLY and CDR2 is FYNNEI. The CDR3 region is CASSDGTRGQPQHF. Written as DNA, the CDR3 is TGTGCCAGCAGTGACGGGACAAGGGGTCAGCCCCAGCATTTT.

This chain joins TRBV25-1 and TRBJ2-7, with 9 bases matching TRBD1. The CDR3 totals 15 residues. The germline V gene has CDR1 MGHDK and CDR2 SYGVNS. Germline trimming cut 2 bases from V and 1 base from J; bases unmatched to any gene: 3. The CDR3 DNA reads as TGTGCCAGCAGTGAAGAGGGGACAGGGTCCTACGAGCAGTACTTC. Protein product: CASSEEGTGSYEQYF.

The chain combines TRBV7-8 with TRBJ2-5; the match to TRBD1 covers 7 bases. J was trimmed by 10 bases and V by 3 bases; bases with no gene match: 5. Germline-derived CDR1 and CDR2 are SGHVS and FQNEAQ. The CDR3 has 12 residues. CDR3 nucleotide sequence: TGTGCCAGCAGCTTGGAGGACAGGAACCAGTACTTC. Translating it yields CASSLEDRNQYF.

The CDR3: CASSLGTASEQYF. CDR3 coding DNA: TGTGCCAGCAGCTTGGGGACAGCTAGCGAGCAGTACTTC. The chain carries TRBV5-6 and TRBJ2-7, with D tentatively TRBD1 (6 bases). Trimming took off 0 bases at V and 6 bases at J, with 10 bases between the two ends. Germline-derived CDR1 and CDR2 are SGHDT and YYEEEE. The CDR3 length is 13 residues.

The V call is TRBV5-1, the J call TRBJ1-4; a possible D gene is TRBD1 (5 bases). Trimming shortened V by 0 bases and J by 7 bases, and 16 bases separated the two germline ends. CDR3 length: 16 residues. Looked up from germline, CDR1 is SGHRS and CDR2 is YFSETQ. The DNA of the CDR3 is TGCGCCAGCAGCTTGGAAGGTTCAAAAAGGGGTGAAAAACTGTTTTTT. Amino acid sequence: CASSLEGSKRGEKLFF.

The V call is TRBV5-4, the J call TRBJ2-1, with TRBD1 matching 11 bases. V lost 3 bases, J lost 8 bases, and 10 bases stayed unmatched. This CDR3 is built from 16 residues. Looked up from germline, CDR1 is SGHNT and CDR2 is YYREEE (reference sequence). The DNA for the CDR3 is TGTGCCAGCAGCTGGGGGGACAGGGGGGAAAACGATGAGCAGTTCTTC. Translated, it gives CASSWGDRGENDEQFF. Full variable domain (outside the CDR3, taken from reference TRBV5-4 and TRBJ2-1): ETGVTQSPTHLIKTRGQQVTLRCSSQSGHNTVSWYQQALGQGPQFIFQYYREEENGRGNFPPRFSGLQFPNYSSELNVNALELDDSALYLCASSWGDRGENDEQFFGPGTRLTVL.

The chain has TRBV2 and TRBJ2-6; the D is unclear. Germline V gene sequence: CDR1 SNHLY, CDR2 FYNNEI. The V gene lost 2 bases and the J gene lost 0 bases, with 11 bases spanning the gap. CDR3 length: 17 amino acids. This CDR3 reads CASSEMRFGSGANVLTF. DNA of the CDR3: TGTGCCAGCAGTGAAATGAGATTTGGCTCTGGGGCCAACGTCCTGACTTTC.

In DNA, the CDR3 is TGTGCCTGGAGTCGTTCCGGGACAGACCTCCACTTT. It is translated as CAWSRSGTDLHF. The genes are TRBV30 and TRBJ1-6, with 7 bases aligning to TRBD1. The CDR3 totals 12 residues. The trim removed 2 bases at V and 15 bases at J, leaving 7 bases unmatched. The germline V gene encodes CDR1 GTSNPN and CDR2 SVGIG (reference sequence). Based on the CDR3 plus reference TRBV30 and TRBJ1-6, the full variable domain is SQTIHQWPATLVQPVGSPLSLECTVEGTSNPNLYWYRQAAGRGLQLLFYSVGIGQISSEVPQNLSASRPQDRQFILSSKKLLLSDSGFYLCAWSRSGTDLHFGNGTRLTVT.

The V and J genes are TRBV18 and TRBJ2-1, with TRBD2 matching 7 bases. CDR3 length: 12 residues. V was pared by 3 bases and J by 15 bases, with 8 bases of the junction left unmatched. Germline CDR1 KGHSH, CDR2 LQKENI. For the CDR3, the DNA is TGTGCCAGCTCACCCGGGGAGGGGCTGCTGTTCTTC. It encodes CASSPGEGLLFF.

This chain links TRBV7-9 with TRBJ2-7; unclear D gene. Germline V gives CDR1 SEHNR, CDR2 FQNEAQ (reference sequence). The CDR3 spans 14 residues. The V gene lost 5 bases and the J gene lost 6 bases, with 17 bases spanning the gap. CDR3 residues: CASSQIPGSVEQYF. The CDR3 DNA reads TGTGCCAGCAGCCAGATCCCCGGGTCCGTCGAGCAGTACTTC.

This chain links TRBV7-3 with TRBJ1-6; 8 bases are a match to TRBD1. Germline lookup yields CDR1 SGHTA and CDR2 FQGTGA. Trimming cost V 2 bases and J 7 bases; bases outside gene matches: 7. This CDR3 region has 16 residues. The CDR3 DNA follows: TGTGCCAGCAGCTTATTTCGCAGGGGGCGAAATTCACCCCTCCACTTT. Residues: CASSLFRRGRNSPLHF.

The chain uses TRBV4-1 and TRBJ2-7, with D hard to call. V lost 2 bases to trimming and J lost 3 bases, with 8 bases between them. From germline, CDR1 is MGHRA and CDR2 YSYEKL. CDR3 length: 13 residues. DNA for the CDR3: TGCGCCAGCAGCCAATGGCCGTTCTACGAGCAGTACTTC. It codes for CASSQWPFYEQYF.

The V and J genes are TRBV9 and TRBJ2-5, with a possible D match to TRBD2 (7 bases). The germline V and J ends were trimmed by 0 bases and 5 bases, with 14 bases remaining between them. CDR3 size: 15 residues. Per germline, CDR1 SGDLS and CDR2 YYNGEE. DNA of the CDR3: TGTGCCAGCAGCGTAGGAGGGGGGGCCTTGGAGACCCAGTACTTC. Translating gives CASSVGGGALETQYF.